This TCR beta chain was recovered during a study of blood T cell repertoires in COVID-19. Study as a whole: Sites across the United States, Italy and Spain contributed samples from acute and convalescent COVID-19. In each case, the material was cDNA or gDNA derived from T cells, B-cell-depleted T cells, or PBMCs.

The CDR3 consists of 16 residues. CDR1 and CDR2 (germline): SGHRS, YFSETQ. After removal of 5 bases from V and 7 bases from J, the junction contained 14 bases not matched to a gene. In the original workflow: Amplification with reference gene primers provided the estimates of nucleated cell counts. The assay was immunoSEQ multiplex PCR, and TCRdb's table has in-frame clones only and misses some. V and J calls and clone size follow that table, whereas D and trimming were derived from the DNA. The repertoire has around 150,000 clones, about 93% of them found once; the top ten carry roughly 4.4%. The sequencing input was peripheral blood. This clonotype originated in a woman between 50 and 59 years old with acute or convalescent COVID-19. The gene calls are TRBV5-1 and TRBJ2-2, with TRBD1 matching over 7 bases. The CDR3 region has the DNA TGCGCCAGCAGACGTACGACAGGGTCCACCTTCGGGGAGCTGTTTTTT. This codes for CASRRTTGSTFGELFF.